This TCR beta chain appears in the sequencing data of a study of molecular identifiers for immune sequencing clone quantification. This clonotype was detected only a few times. Its target is unknown. Via MiXCR, TCRdb re-called the PCR reads, giving one row per CDR3 protein. The table has over 35,000 distinct CDR3 sequences, approximately 17% seen once. CDR3 size: 14 residues. Trimming removed 5 bases from V and 4 bases from J, with 15 bases in between. Germline CDR1 and CDR2: MDHEN and SYDVKM. Study findings and constraints: For effector cells, clones above 20 RNA copies held over 98% of molecules; for naive cells, under 1%. About a million naive cells reportedly did not prevent detection of spiked Jurkat TCR RNA from one cell.

The receptor's source is a human donor in good health. Some libraries in this study had Jurkat cell RNA spiked in. The sequenced sample consisted of naive CD8+ T cells from blood, with Jurkat cell RNA spiked in. Indicated subset: FACS-sorted CD8+CD4-CCR7+CD45RA+ naive T cells. The chain is built from TRBV28 and TRBJ2-7; TRBD1 is a possible D gene (6 bases). CDR3 sequence reads: CASSPPTGSYEQYF. CDR3 in DNA: TGTGCCAGCAGTCCGCCGACAGGCTCTTACGAGCAGTACTTC.